These 14 T cell receptor beta chains came from one sample sequenced in a study of T cell responses to AZD1222 COVID-19 vaccine. The method was immunoSEQ multiplex PCR; TCRdb's version includes in-frame clones alone and lacks a portion of them. The table records 70,000 or so clones, around 86% of them present only once. Sequencing used peripheral blood, obtained on day 0 of AZD1222 vaccination. The receptors were sampled from an adult in good health.

The chain has TRBV2 and TRBJ1-2; unclear D gene. V was pared by 2 bases and J by 8 bases, with 9 bases between. The CDR3 runs 12 residues. CDR1 SNHLY and CDR2 FYNNEI come from the germline V gene. CDR3 sequence: CASSERGSGYTF. The CDR3 coding sequence is TGTGCCAGCAGTGAAAGAGGGTCCGGCTACACCTTC.

The V gene is TRBV5-1, the J gene TRBJ2-1; the D gene is possibly TRBD1 (5 bases). The CDR3 covers 14 residues. Trimming cost V 4 bases and J 3 bases, with 11 bases left between them. Looked up from germline, CDR1 is SGHRS and CDR2 is YFSETQ. CDR3: CASSVDSYYNEQFF. The CDR3 DNA is TGCGCCAGCAGCGTCGACAGCTACTACAATGAGCAGTTCTTC.

This sequence joins TRBV9 and TRBJ2-1; D is unresolved. The germline V gene encodes CDR1 SGDLS and CDR2 YYNGEE. V shed 0 bases and J shed 7 bases, with 8 bases lying between them. The length of the CDR3 is 13 residues. The chain's CDR3 is CASSVGGLNEQFF. The CDR3 DNA follows: TGTGCCAGCAGCGTAGGGGGTCTAAATGAGCAGTTCTTC.

This clone was seen ten or more times. The same CDR3 can be traced to other DNA sequences in this sample. The chain has TRBV5-1 and TRBJ1-1; D is perhaps TRBD1 (5 bases). CDR3 length equals 14 residues. The ends were cut back, 0 bases at V and 6 bases at J, with 12 bases in the middle. The V gene's germline CDR1 is SGHRS and CDR2 YFSETQ. The CDR3 loop is CASSLAGGYAEAFF. The CDR3 DNA is TGCGCCAGCAGCTTGGCCGGGGGGTATGCTGAAGCTTTCTTT.

The chain uses TRBV9 and TRBJ1-1; 7 positions match TRBD1. Losses at the gene ends were 6 bases for V and 5 bases for J; bases not matched to a gene: 10. CDR1 is SGDLS, CDR2 YYNGEE, per germline. This CDR3 contains 14 residues. CDR3 sequence (DNA): TGTGCCAGCAAACCAGTAAACAGGGGTACTGAAGCTTTCTTT. Protein: CASKPVNRGTEAFF. Supplemented by reference TRBV9 and TRBJ1-1, the full variable domain reads DSGVTQTPKHLITATGQRVTLRCSPRSGDLSVYWYQQSLDQGLQFLIQYYNGEERAKGNILERFSAQQFPDLHSELNLSSLELGDSALYFCASKPVNRGTEAFFGQGTRLTVV.

This clone was detected only a few times. The J gene is TRBJ1-5, the V gene TRBV14; TRBD1 aligns across 7 bases. This CDR3 has 13 amino acids. Trimming took 4 bases from V and 7 from J; bases not matched to a gene: 4. Germline V lookup: CDR1 SGHDN, CDR2 FVKESK. The CDR3 region has the DNA TGTGCCAGCAGCCGAGACAGGGACCAGCCCCAGCATTTT. This encodes CASSRDRDQPQHF.

This sequence joins TRBV29-1 and TRBJ1-2; 7 bases agree with TRBD1. There are 11 residues in the CDR3. The germline V gene has CDR1 SQVTM and CDR2 ANQGSEA. J gave up 9 bases and V 2 bases, and 3 bases lay outside the gene matches. The CDR3 sequence is CSVETGERYTF. The CDR3 DNA reads TGCAGCGTTGAAACAGGGGAACGCTACACCTTC. The full variable domain, with the rest looked up from reference TRBV29-1 and TRBJ1-2, is SAVISQKPSRDICQRGTSLTIQCQVDSQVTMMFWYRQQPGQSLTLIATANQGSEATYESGFVIDKFPISRPNLTFSTLTVSNMSPEDSSIYLCSVETGERYTFGSGTRLTVV.

This clone has more than one count but fewer than ten. J is TRBJ2-7 and V is TRBV6-2 or TRBV6-3, with D uncertain. Trimming stripped 4 bases from V and 0 bases from J, with 13 bases between. The CDR3 extends over 15 amino acids. Germline V gene data show CDR1 as MNHEY and CDR2 as SVGEGT. CDR3 amino acids: CASSSSGFDSYEQYF. CDR3 nucleotide sequence: TGTGCCAGCAGTTCTTCCGGGTTTGACTCCTACGAGCAGTACTTC.

The rearrangement joins TRBV9 to TRBJ2-1, with D unclear. The CDR3 length is 15 residues. The V and J ends lost 3 bases and 0 bases respectively, with 10 bases between them. Germline assignment: CDR1 SGDLS and CDR2 YYNGEE. The CDR3 reads CASSARYYSYNEQFF. CDR3 nucleotides: TGTGCCAGCAGCGCTCGCTATTACTCCTACAATGAGCAGTTCTTC. Full variable domain (remainder filled in from reference TRBV9 and TRBJ2-1): DSGVTQTPKHLITATGQRVTLRCSPRSGDLSVYWYQQSLDQGLQFLIQYYNGEERAKGNILERFSAQQFPDLHSELNLSSLELGDSALYFCASSARYYSYNEQFFGPGTRLTVL.

This clone was picked up a small number of times. The rearrangement links TRBV6-4 to TRBJ2-6; D unclear. V was trimmed by 4 bases and J by 1 base, leaving 11 bases between them. Germline V CDR1 and CDR2: MRHNA, SNTAGT. The CDR3 is made up of 16 amino acids. CDR3 DNA: TGTGCCAGCAGTGCAAACGGGTTGTCTGGGGCCAACGTCCTGACTTTC. Translated, it gives CASSANGLSGANVLTF.

In its sample, this clone is medium-sized. This chain connects TRBV18 to TRBJ1-3, with D maybe TRBD1 (5 bases). The CDR3 length is 18 residues. V was pared by 3 bases and J by 1 base, with 19 bases between. Germline V gives CDR1 KGHSH, CDR2 LQKENI. CDR3 nucleotide sequence: TGTGCCAGCTCACCTTTCGAACCGGGACCTACTTCTGGAAACACCATATATTTT. Translating it yields CASSPFEPGPTSGNTIYF. Full variable domain (remainder filled in from reference TRBV18 and TRBJ1-3): NAGVMQNPRHLVRRRGQEARLRCSPMKGHSHVYWYRQLPEEGLKFMVYLQKENIIDESGMPKERFSAEFPKEGPSILRIQQVVRGDSAAYFCASSPFEPGPTSGNTIYFGEGSWLTVV.

V gene TRBV7-3 combines with J gene TRBJ1-5; no clear D gene. Germline values: CDR1 SGHTA, CDR2 FQGTGA. This CDR3 is built from 14 residues. The V end lost 1 base, the J end lost 3 bases, and 7 bases lay between the germline ends. The CDR3 sequence: CASSLMGTNQPQHF. CDR3 DNA sequence: TGTGCCAGCAGCTTAATGGGAACCAATCAGCCCCAGCATTTT.

This chain joins TRBV18 and TRBJ2-1; D is ambiguous. Deletions cut 3 bases from V and 9 bases from J, with 9 bases between. CDR1 is KGHSH and CDR2 is LQKENI in the germline V gene. The CDR3 is 12 amino acids. The CDR3 here is CASSPSSAEQFF. CDR3 nucleotides: TGTGCCAGCTCACCCTCGTCTGCTGAGCAGTTCTTC.

The J gene is TRBJ2-7, the V gene TRBV5-1; 9 bases match TRBD1. Germline V CDR1 and CDR2: SGHRS, YFSETQ. V gave up 0 bases and J gave up 1 base; unmatched junction bases: 11. The CDR3 length is 18 residues. The CDR3: CASSLGPGTGTTSYEQYF. DNA of the CDR3: TGCGCCAGCAGCTTGGGTCCCGGGACAGGGACTACATCCTACGAGCAGTACTTC.